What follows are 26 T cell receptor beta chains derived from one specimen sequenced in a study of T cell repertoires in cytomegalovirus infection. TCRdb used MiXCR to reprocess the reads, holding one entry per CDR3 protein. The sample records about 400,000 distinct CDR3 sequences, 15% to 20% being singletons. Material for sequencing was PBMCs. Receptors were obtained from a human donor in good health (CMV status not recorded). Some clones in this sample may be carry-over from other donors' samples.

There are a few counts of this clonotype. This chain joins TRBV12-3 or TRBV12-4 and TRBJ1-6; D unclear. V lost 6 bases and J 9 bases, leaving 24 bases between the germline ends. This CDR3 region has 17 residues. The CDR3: CASSQSPGLSAGSPLHF. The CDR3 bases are TGTGCCAGCAGCCAATCCCCCGGACTTTCGGCGGGTTCACCCCTCCACTTT.

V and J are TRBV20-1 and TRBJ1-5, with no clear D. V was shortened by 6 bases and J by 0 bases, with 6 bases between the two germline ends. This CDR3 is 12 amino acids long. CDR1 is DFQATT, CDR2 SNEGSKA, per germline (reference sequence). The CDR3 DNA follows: TGCAGTGCGGAGTATAGCAATCAGCCCCAGCATTTT. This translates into CSAEYSNQPQHF.

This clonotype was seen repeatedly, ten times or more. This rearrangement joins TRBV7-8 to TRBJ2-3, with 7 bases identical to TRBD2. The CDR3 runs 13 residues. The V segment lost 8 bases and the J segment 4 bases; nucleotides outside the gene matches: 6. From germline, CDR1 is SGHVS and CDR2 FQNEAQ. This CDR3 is CASGLEGPDTQYF. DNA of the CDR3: TGTGCCAGCGGACTAGAGGGGCCAGATACGCAGTATTTT. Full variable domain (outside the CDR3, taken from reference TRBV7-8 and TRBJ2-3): GAGVSQSPRYKVAKRGQDVALRCDPISGHVSLFWYQQALGQGPEFLTYFQNEAQLDKSGLPSDRFFAERPEGSVSTLKIQRTQQEDSAVYLCASGLEGPDTQYFGPGTRLTVL.

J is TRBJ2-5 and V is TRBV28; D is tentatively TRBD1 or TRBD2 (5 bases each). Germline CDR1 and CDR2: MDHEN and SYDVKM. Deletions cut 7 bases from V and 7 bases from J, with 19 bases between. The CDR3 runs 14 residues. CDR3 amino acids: CASIPGQGSVTQYF. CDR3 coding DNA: TGTGCCAGCATCCCGGGGCAGGGAAGTGTGACCCAGTACTTC.

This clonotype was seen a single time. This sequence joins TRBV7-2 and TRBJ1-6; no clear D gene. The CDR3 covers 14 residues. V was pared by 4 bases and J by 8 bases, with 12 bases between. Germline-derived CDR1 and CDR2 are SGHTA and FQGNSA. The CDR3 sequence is CASSSQKMDSPLHF. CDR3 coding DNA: TGTGCCAGCAGCTCTCAGAAGATGGATTCACCCCTCCACTTT.

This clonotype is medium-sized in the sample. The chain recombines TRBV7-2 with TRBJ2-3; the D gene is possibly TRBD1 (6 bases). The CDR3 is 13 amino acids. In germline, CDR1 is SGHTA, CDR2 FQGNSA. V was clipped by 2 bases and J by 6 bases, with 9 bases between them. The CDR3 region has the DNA TGTGCCAGCAGCTTACTCACAGGGGATACGCAGTATTTT. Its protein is CASSLLTGDTQYF.

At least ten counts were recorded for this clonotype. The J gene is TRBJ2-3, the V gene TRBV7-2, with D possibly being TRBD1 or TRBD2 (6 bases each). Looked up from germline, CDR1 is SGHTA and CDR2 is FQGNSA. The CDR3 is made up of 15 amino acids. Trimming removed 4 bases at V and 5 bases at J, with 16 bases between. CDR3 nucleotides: TGTGCCAGCAGCTCCTTGGGGGGCCCAGGAGATACGCAGTATTTT. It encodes CASSSLGGPGDTQYF.

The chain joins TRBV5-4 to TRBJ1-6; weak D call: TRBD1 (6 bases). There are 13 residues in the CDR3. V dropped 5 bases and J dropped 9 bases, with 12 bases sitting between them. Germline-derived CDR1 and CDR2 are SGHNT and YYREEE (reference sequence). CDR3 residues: CASRSTGGSPLHF. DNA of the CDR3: TGTGCCAGCAGGTCGACAGGTGGTTCACCCCTCCACTTT.

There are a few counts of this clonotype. CDR3 protein: CASYGQDGTDTQYF. DNA of the CDR3: TGTGCCAGCTACGGACAGGATGGCACAGATACGCAGTATTTT. The chain is built from TRBV27 and TRBJ2-3, with TRBD1 matching 7 bases. Germline CDR1 reads MNHEY; CDR2 reads SMNVEV (reference sequence). The trim removed 8 bases at V and 1 base at J, leaving 6 bases unmatched. CDR3 length equals 14 residues.

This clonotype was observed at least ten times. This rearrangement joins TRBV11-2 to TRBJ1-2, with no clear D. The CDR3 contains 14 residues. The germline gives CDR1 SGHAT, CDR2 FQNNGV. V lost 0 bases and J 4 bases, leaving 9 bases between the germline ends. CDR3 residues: CASSLDSRSYGYTF. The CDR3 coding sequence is TGTGCCAGCAGCTTAGATAGTAGGAGCTATGGCTACACCTTC.

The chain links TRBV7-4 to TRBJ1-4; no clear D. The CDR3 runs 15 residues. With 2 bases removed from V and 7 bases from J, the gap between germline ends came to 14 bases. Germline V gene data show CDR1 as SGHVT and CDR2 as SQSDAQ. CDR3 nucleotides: TGTGCCAGCAGCTTAAAGTGGGGAAGGGCTGAAAAACTGTTTTTT. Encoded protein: CASSLKWGRAEKLFF. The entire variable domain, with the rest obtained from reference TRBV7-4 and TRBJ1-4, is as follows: GAGVSQSPRYKVAKRGRDVALRCDSISGHVTLYWYRQTLGQGSEVLTYSQSDAQRDKSGRPSGRFSAERPERSVSTLKIQRTEQGDSAVYLCASSLKWGRAEKLFFGSGTQLSVL.

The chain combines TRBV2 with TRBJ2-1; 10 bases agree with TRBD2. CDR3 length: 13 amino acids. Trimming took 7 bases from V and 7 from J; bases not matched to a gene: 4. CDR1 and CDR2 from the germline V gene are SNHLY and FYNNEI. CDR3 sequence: CASTRTSGNEQFF. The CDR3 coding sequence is TGTGCCAGCACCCGGACTAGCGGTAATGAGCAGTTCTTC.

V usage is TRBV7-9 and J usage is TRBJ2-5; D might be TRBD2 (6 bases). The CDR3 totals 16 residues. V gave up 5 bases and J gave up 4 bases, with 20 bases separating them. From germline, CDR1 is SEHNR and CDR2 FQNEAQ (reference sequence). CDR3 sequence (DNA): TGTGCCAGCAGCCCGACGGGGAGGCCACCAAGAGAGACCCAGTACTTC. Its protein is CASSPTGRPPRETQYF.

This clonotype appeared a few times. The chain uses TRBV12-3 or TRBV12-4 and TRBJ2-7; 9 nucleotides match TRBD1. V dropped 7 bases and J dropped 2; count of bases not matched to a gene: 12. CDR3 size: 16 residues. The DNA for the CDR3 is TGTGCCAGCACCCAATTCCCCGGACAGGGGACCTACGAGCAGTACTTC. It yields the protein CASTQFPGQGTYEQYF.

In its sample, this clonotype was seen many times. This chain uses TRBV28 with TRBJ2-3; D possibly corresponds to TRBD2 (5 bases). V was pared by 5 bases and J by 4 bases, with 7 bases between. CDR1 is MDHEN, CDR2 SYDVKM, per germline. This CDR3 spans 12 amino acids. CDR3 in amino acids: CASSDGADTQYF. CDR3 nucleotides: TGTGCCAGCAGTGACGGGGCAGATACGCAGTATTTT.

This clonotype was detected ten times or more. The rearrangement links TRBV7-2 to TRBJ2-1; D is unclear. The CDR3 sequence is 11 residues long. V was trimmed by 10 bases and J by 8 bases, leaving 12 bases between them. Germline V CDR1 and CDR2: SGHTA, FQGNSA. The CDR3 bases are TGTGCCACTGCCCTCGGCTATGAGCAGTTCTTC. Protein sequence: CATALGYEQFF.

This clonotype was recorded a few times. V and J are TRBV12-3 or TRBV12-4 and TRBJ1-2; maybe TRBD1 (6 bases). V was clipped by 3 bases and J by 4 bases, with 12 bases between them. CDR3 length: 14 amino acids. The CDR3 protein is CASSFSTGTYGYTF. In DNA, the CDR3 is TGTGCCAGCAGTTTTAGTACAGGGACCTATGGCTACACCTTC.

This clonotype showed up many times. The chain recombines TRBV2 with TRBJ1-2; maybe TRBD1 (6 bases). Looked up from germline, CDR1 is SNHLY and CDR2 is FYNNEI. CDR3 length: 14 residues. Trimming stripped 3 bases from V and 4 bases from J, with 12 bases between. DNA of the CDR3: TGTGCCAGCAGTGACAGGGAGGGGGTCTATGGCTACACCTTC. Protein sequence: CASSDREGVYGYTF.

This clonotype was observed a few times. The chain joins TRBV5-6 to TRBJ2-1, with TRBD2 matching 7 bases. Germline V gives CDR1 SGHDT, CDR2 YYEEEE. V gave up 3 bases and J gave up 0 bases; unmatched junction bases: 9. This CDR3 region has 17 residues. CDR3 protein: CASSWKLANPSYNEQFF. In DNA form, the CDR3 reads TGTGCCAGCAGCTGGAAACTAGCGAACCCCTCCTACAATGAGCAGTTCTTC.

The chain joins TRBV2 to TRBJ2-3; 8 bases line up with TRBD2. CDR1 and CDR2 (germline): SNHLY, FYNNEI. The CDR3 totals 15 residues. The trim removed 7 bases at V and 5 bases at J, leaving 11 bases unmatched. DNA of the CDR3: TGTGCCAGCAAATTGGGACTAGGAGGGAGAGATACGCAGTATTTT. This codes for CASKLGLGGRDTQYF.

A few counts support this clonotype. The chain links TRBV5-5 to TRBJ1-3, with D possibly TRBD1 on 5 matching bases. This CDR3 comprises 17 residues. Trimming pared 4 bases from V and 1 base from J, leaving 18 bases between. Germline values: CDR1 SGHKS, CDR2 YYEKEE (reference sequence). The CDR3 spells CASSPGTPTWSGNTIYF. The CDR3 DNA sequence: TGTGCCAGCAGCCCCGGGACCCCCACATGGTCTGGAAACACCATATATTTT.

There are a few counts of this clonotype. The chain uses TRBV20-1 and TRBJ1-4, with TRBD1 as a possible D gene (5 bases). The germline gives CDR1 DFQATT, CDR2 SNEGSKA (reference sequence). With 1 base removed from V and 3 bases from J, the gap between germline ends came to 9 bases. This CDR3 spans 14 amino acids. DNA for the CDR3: TGCAGTGCTAGAGTTTGGGGACCTAATGAAAAACTGTTTTTT. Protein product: CSARVWGPNEKLFF.

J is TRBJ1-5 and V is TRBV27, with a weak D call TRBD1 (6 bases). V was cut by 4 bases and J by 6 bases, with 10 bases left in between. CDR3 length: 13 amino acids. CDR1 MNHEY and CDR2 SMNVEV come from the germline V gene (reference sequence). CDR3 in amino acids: CASSWGAGQPQHF. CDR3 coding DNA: TGTGCCAGCAGTTGGGGGGCAGGTCAGCCCCAGCATTTT.

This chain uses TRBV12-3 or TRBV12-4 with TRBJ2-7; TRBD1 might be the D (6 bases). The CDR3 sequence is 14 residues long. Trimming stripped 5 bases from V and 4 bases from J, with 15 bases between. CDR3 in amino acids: CASSGQGRKYEQYF. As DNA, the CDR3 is TGTGCCAGCAGTGGCCAGGGGAGAAAATACGAGCAGTACTTC.

CDR3 sequence (DNA): TGTGCCTGGAGTGTAAAGGCCGGGAGTGGCTACACCTTC. This encodes CAWSVKAGSGYTF. The chain employs TRBV30 and TRBJ1-2; D is unclear. V was cut by 0 bases and J by 7 bases, with 12 bases left in between. The CDR3 length is 13 residues. Germline CDR1 is GTSNPN and CDR2 is SVGIG (reference sequence).

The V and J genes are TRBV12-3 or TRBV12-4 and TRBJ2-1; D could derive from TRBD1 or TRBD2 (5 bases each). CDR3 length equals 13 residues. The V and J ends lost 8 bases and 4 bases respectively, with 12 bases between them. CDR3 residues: CASCPWGYNEQFF. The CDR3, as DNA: TGTGCCAGCTGTCCTTGGGGGTACAATGAGCAGTTCTTC.